This TCR beta chain was captured in a study of identical twins. One entry per CDR3 protein results from TCRdb running MiXCR on the 5' RACE reads. The sample shows 350,000 to 450,000 distinct CDR3 sequences, less than 20% of them seen only once. Germline V CDR1 and CDR2: SQVTM, ANQGSEA. V lost 7 bases to trimming and J lost 10 bases, with 11 bases between them. The CDR3 loop spans 10 amino acids. The sequencing input was naive T cells sorted from blood. V and J are TRBV29-1 and TRBJ2-1, with D uncertain. This receptor was identified in a man aged 45-65 years in good health. This chain's CDR3 is CSAQVREQFF. The CDR3 region has the DNA TGCAGCGCCCAGGTACGGGAGCAGTTCTTC.